This TCR beta chain was identified in a study of monozygotic twins with inflammatory bowel disease (dated by TCRdb to about 2019). Describing the broader study: In total, around 28 monozygotic twin pairs made up the full study: 19 Danish pairs, all IBD-discordant, plus nine German pairs, of which four were IBD-concordant and five were IBD-discordant. The search for disease-associated traits relied mainly on comparing IBD patients with their genetically identical healthy co-twins within discordant pairs. Each individual had, on average, about 151 000 unique TCRalpha sequences and 181 000 unique TCRbeta sequences available for analysis. The paper's findings and limits, for the study overall: Compared with healthy twins, IBD patients had fewer clonotypes in common with other individuals, a difference most pronounced in patients showing signs of disease activity. The analysis was unable to tell apart different T cell subtypes. No single strong signal or clonotype linked to IBD turned up in the results, so the idea that one exists was not supported. Differing immunosuppressive treatments among patients may have added background noise and inter-individual variability to the repertoires. Repertoire similarity did not differ between concordant and discordant twins, possibly due to limited statistical power. Measured by the inverse Simpson index, TCRbeta repertoire diversity was lower in IBD patients than in their healthy co-twins.

The CDR3, cysteine through phenylalanine, is 14 amino acids long. The coding DNA is unavailable. From each donor, an approximately 2.3 ml peripheral blood sample was drawn into PAXgene tubes and stored at -80 degrees C. Without T cell sorting, total RNA was isolated from whole blood using the PAXgene blood miRNA kit on an automated QIAcube. Peripheral blood from monozygotic twin pairs concordant or discordant for inflammatory bowel disease was subjected to deep TCRalpha and TCRbeta repertoire profiling with unique molecular barcoding. Smoking habits were recorded for all twin pairs, and individuals were classified as current, former or never smokers. Preparation of the library involved 5' RACE. Preparation of each TCR library used approximately 3,700 ng of total RNA. For each sample, cDNA synthesis with SMARTScribe reverse transcriptase was split into eight separate reactions. During cDNA synthesis, template switching was used to introduce unique molecular identifiers that contained a 6-nucleotide sample barcode. TCRalpha and TCRbeta cDNA was amplified in two nested PCRs of 16 and 9 cycles, and bead purification was carried out after each PCR. Before amplification, the cDNA was both treated with uracil DNA-glycosylase and purified with the QIAquick PCR purification kit. In the second PCR, Illumina TruSeq-compatible adapters and sample-specific barcodes were added. Library quality and concentration were assessed using TapeStation and Qubit, and roughly 5 ng of each library was pooled. Sequencing of the pooled libraries was done on an Illumina HiSeq2500 single-index Rapid Run using custom sequencing primers and 2 x 100 bp reads. The original methods were these. MiGEC version 1.2.6 was used for UMI-based consensus assembly to correct PCR and sequencing errors. MiXCR version 2.1.1 was used to carry out V(D)J alignment, clonotype assembly and CDR3 extraction. To normalise gene usage, clonotype sharing and MAIT/NKT TCR abundance, the top 1000, 10 000 and 20 000 clonotypes in each sample were analysed. After downsampling to 27 000 UMIs, diversity was calculated as the inverse Simpson index using the vegan R package. Paired Mann-Whitney U tests were applied to discordant twin pairs, with Benjamini-Hochberg correction for multiple testing. The reads went through TCRdb reprocessing, and each CDR3 protein sequence gets one entry with no DNA. The V and J calls were determined by TCRdb, not by the authors. The sample's table lists a count of more than 300,000 distinct CDR3 sequences. The ten largest clonotypes hold approximately 5.9% of the sample.

As to this clonotype: The antigen it recognizes is unknown.

The chain joins TRBV12-3 or TRBV12-4 to TRBJ1-6. Sequencing was carried out using blood. The sequence was collected from a human donor with ulcerative colitis or Crohn's disease, or a healthy co-twin of an affected twin (not recorded which). The CDR3 corresponds to CASSLKDYNSPLHF.